Below, 15 T cell receptor beta chains from the same sample are listed, as sequenced in a study of blood T cell repertoires in COVID-19. The assay was immunoSEQ multiplex PCR, and TCRdb's table has in-frame clones only and misses some. The sample contains roughly 100,000 clones, more than 75% of which appear only once. The sample consisted of peripheral blood. All receptors come from a man of 80 years or more with acute or convalescent COVID-19.

This sequence joins TRBV10-3 and TRBJ2-3; D remains ambiguous. V lost 3 bases and J lost 6, with 7 bases in between. This CDR3 contains 12 residues. Germline V gene data show CDR1 as ENHRY and CDR2 as SYGVKD. For the CDR3, the DNA is TGTGCCATCAGTGACTGGAGCGATACGCAGTATTTT. The encoded protein is CAISDWSDTQYF.

The chain couples TRBV11-2 to TRBJ2-3; D perhaps matches TRBD2 (7 bases). V was pared by 2 bases and J by 6 bases, with 15 bases between. Per the germline V gene, CDR1 is SGHAT and CDR2 is FQNNGV. There are 15 residues in the CDR3. Written as DNA, the CDR3 is TGTGCCAGCAGCTTAAGCCCGGGGGGCGCGGATACGCAGTATTTT. Its translation: CASSLSPGGADTQYF.

This clone was detected only a few times. The rearrangement joins TRBV3-1 (or the pseudogene TRBV3-2) to TRBJ2-7; no clear D gene. The germline gives CDR1 LGHDT, CDR2 YNNKEL (reference sequence). Trimming took off 7 bases at V and 3 bases at J, with 10 bases between the two ends. CDR3 size: 12 residues. CDR3 amino acids: CASNGGDYEQYF. DNA for the CDR3: TGTGCCAGCAATGGCGGAGACTACGAGCAGTACTTC.

This chain joins TRBV30 and TRBJ2-1; a weak D match, TRBD2 (7 bases). CDR1 is GTSNPN, CDR2 SVGIG, per germline (reference sequence). This CDR3 contains 15 residues. Trimming pared 0 bases from V and 7 bases from J, leaving 16 bases between. The CDR3 DNA reads TGTGCCTGGAGTGTATTTGGGGGAGGGGGGAATGAGCAGTTCTTC. Translation: CAWSVFGGGGNEQFF.

V is TRBV18 and J is TRBJ2-1, with 14 bases lining up with TRBD2. V lost 6 bases to trimming and J lost 6 bases; unmatched junction nucleotides: 16. CDR3 length equals 19 residues. Per germline, CDR1 KGHSH and CDR2 LQKENI. CDR3 bases: TGTGCCAGCTCGAGAAGGACTAGCGGGAGGATCGTATCTGGCAATGAGCAGTTCTTC. The encoded protein is CASSRRTSGRIVSGNEQFF.

J is TRBJ2-5 and V is TRBV28, with TRBD2 matching over 8 bases. Germline assignment: CDR1 MDHEN and CDR2 SYDVKM. The CDR3 is 15 amino acids. Trimming at V came to 5 bases and at J to 1 base, leaving 6 bases not matched to a gene. CDR3 amino acids: CASSQGAGAQETQYF. The CDR3 DNA sequence: TGTGCCAGCAGTCAGGGAGCGGGGGCCCAAGAGACCCAGTACTTC.

The chain has TRBV5-4 and TRBJ2-5; weak D call: TRBD2 (6 bases). CDR1 is SGHNT, CDR2 YYREEE, per germline (reference sequence). This CDR3 is 12 amino acids long. Trimming took 7 bases from V and 5 from J, leaving 12 bases between them. This CDR3 reads CASAGLGETQYF. In DNA, the CDR3 is TGTGCCAGCGCGGGGCTTGGGGAGACCCAGTACTTC. Together with reference TRBV5-4 and TRBJ2-5, the CDR3 gives the full variable domain: ETGVTQSPTHLIKTRGQQVTLRCSSQSGHNTVSWYQQALGQGPQFIFQYYREEENGRGNFPPRFSGLQFPNYSSELNVNALELDDSALYLCASAGLGETQYFGPGTRLLVL.

This clone is a singleton in its sample. The rearrangement links TRBV7-8 to TRBJ2-3; 8 bases line up with TRBD2. Trimming at V came to 0 bases and at J to 3 bases, leaving 2 bases not matched to a gene. Germline lookup yields CDR1 SGHVS and CDR2 FQNEAQ. This CDR3 comprises 15 residues. The CDR3 protein is CASSLAAGATDTQYF. The CDR3, as DNA: TGTGCCAGCAGCTTAGCAGCGGGAGCTACAGATACGCAGTATTTT.

J is TRBJ2-4 and V is TRBV28, with 10 nucleotides matching TRBD1. Germline V CDR1 and CDR2: MDHEN, SYDVKM. The trim removed 7 bases at V and 7 bases at J, leaving 13 bases unmatched. The CDR3 spans 16 residues. CDR3: CASTLIGDRGRNIQYF. The CDR3 DNA follows: TGTGCCAGCACGCTGATAGGGGACAGGGGTCGGAACATTCAGTACTTC. The variable domain in full, with the rest retrieved from reference TRBV28 and TRBJ2-4, is DVKVTQSSRYLVKRTGEKVFLECVQDMDHENMFWYRQDPGLGLRLIYFSYDVKMKEKGDIPEGYSVSREKKERFSLILESASTNQTSMYLCASTLIGDRGRNIQYFGAGTRLSVL.

V and J are TRBV9 and TRBJ1-3; a possible D gene is TRBD1 (6 bases). Germline V gene sequence: CDR1 SGDLS, CDR2 YYNGEE. The V gene lost 0 bases and the J gene lost 0 bases, with 13 bases spanning the gap. The CDR3 extends over 17 amino acids. The CDR3 loop is CASSVAQGLLSGNTIYF. The CDR3 coding sequence is TGTGCCAGCAGCGTAGCTCAGGGGCTCCTCTCTGGAAACACCATATATTTT.

The chain uses TRBV9 and TRBJ2-4; 12 bases map to TRBD2. CDR3 size: 15 residues. The V gene end was trimmed by 0 bases and the J gene end by 10 bases; junction bases not matched to a gene: 5. Germline assignment: CDR1 SGDLS and CDR2 YYNGEE. CDR3 in amino acids: CASSVGNLAGGIQYF. DNA of the CDR3: TGTGCCAGCAGCGTAGGTAATCTAGCGGGAGGGATTCAGTACTTC.

The chain links TRBV19 to TRBJ1-4; D gene uncertain. CDR1 and CDR2 (germline): LNHDA, SQIVND (reference sequence). Trimming removed 2 bases at V and 0 bases at J, with 10 bases between. The CDR3 has 16 residues. The CDR3 DNA reads TGTGCCAGTAGTATATTCGCGGGTGCAACTAATGAAAAACTGTTTTTT. It specifies CASSIFAGATNEKLFF.

The chain uses TRBV27 and TRBJ2-3; D may be TRBD1 (6 bases). The CDR3 loop spans 15 amino acids. Trimming cost V 6 bases and J 2 bases, with 15 bases left between them. Looked up from germline, CDR1 is MNHEY and CDR2 is SMNVEV (reference sequence). CDR3 region: CASSLEGELTDTQYF. CDR3 DNA sequence: TGTGCCAGCAGCTTAGAGGGGGAGCTCACAGATACGCAGTATTTT.

The chain recombines TRBV10-3 with TRBJ1-5, with D uncertain. CDR1 and CDR2 (germline): ENHRY, SYGVKD. Trimming pared 4 bases from V and 5 bases from J, leaving 12 bases between. The CDR3 is 14 amino acids. The CDR3 sequence: CAISGNKEDQPQHF. The CDR3 DNA is TGTGCCATCAGTGGAAATAAGGAGGATCAGCCCCAGCATTTT.

The chain joins TRBV25-1 to TRBJ2-4; D is unresolved. Germline CDR1 is MGHDK and CDR2 is SYGVNS. The V gene lost 1 base and the J gene lost 3 bases, with 13 bases spanning the gap. This CDR3 has 16 amino acids. The CDR3 spells CASSESGPGSKNIQYF. The CDR3 bases are TGTGCCAGCAGTGAATCAGGTCCAGGAAGCAAAAACATTCAGTACTTC.